This T cell receptor beta chain comes out of a study of response to subunit inactivated influenza vaccine. Study findings and constraints: Few new T cells, the authors suggested, are recruited by each seasonal influenza vaccination.

TCRdb recomputed calls from the RT-PCR reads with MiXCR, one row per CDR3 protein. Of about 620,000 distinct CDR3 sequences listed, about 11% were seen once; the top ten hold approximately 11%. With 3 bases removed from V and 0 bases from J, the gap between germline ends came to 7 bases. This CDR3 comprises 15 residues. Germline CDR1 and CDR2: SGHKS and YYEKEE (reference sequence). The sample holds many counts of this clonotype. Antigen: not known. This sample was shared with a second study, whose subject was T cells expressing NK-cell markers. From that paper: Generation of TCR beta cDNA was performed by 5'RACE template switching incorporating UMIs.

This chain uses TRBV5-5 with TRBJ2-6; D not resolved. Source: PBMCs from blood, taken on the day of vaccination. The clonotype comes from a man aged 45-65 years who received an inactivated influenza vaccine. The CDR3 here is CASSSDGSGANVLTF. DNA of the CDR3: TGTGCCAGCAGCTCGGACGGCTCTGGGGCCAACGTCCTGACTTTC.